Following are 15 T cell receptor beta chains from one sample sequenced in a study of blood T cell repertoires in COVID-19. Using immunoSEQ multiplex PCR, the repertoire was profiled, and TCRdb retains in-frame clones only, with some absent. The sample shows 150,000 to 200,000 clones, about 86% of them seen only once. The material sequenced was peripheral blood. The source is a man in his fifties or sixties with active or convalescent COVID-19.

The V call is TRBV18, the J call TRBJ1-3, with 7 nucleotides matching TRBD1. V shed 3 bases, J shed 0 bases, and the junction held 5 bases outside the gene matches. The CDR3 runs to 16 residues. Germline lookup yields CDR1 KGHSH and CDR2 LQKENI. DNA for the CDR3: TGTGCCAGCTCACCCAGACAGGGAAACTCTGGAAACACCATATATTTT. Its protein is CASSPRQGNSGNTIYF.

This rearrangement joins TRBV6-5 to TRBJ1-1; D unclear. Trimming removed 10 bases at V and 0 bases at J, with 12 bases between. This CDR3 is 13 amino acids long. Germline values: CDR1 MNHEY, CDR2 SVGAGI. As DNA, the CDR3 is TGTGCCACTCTCGGGGTTATGAACACTGAAGCTTTCTTT. Protein sequence: CATLGVMNTEAFF.

The V gene is TRBV10-3, the J gene TRBJ2-7, with 13 bases that match TRBD2. J gave up 6 bases and V 6 bases, and 11 bases lay outside the gene matches. CDR3 size: 16 residues. Germline-derived CDR1 and CDR2 are ENHRY and SYGVKD. In nucleotides, the CDR3 is TGTGCCATCAGGGGGACTAGCGGGACCTACTACGGCGAGCAGTACTTC. Its translation is CAIRGTSGTYYGEQYF.

The chain is built from TRBV5-1 and TRBJ2-3; 10 bases line up with TRBD1. J gave up 6 bases and V 3 bases, and 7 bases lay outside the gene matches. The CDR3 runs 15 residues. Germline loops: CDR1 SGHRS, CDR2 YFSETQ. The CDR3 reads CASSSRDRGADTQYF. The CDR3 DNA reads TGCGCCAGCAGCTCCCGGGACAGGGGCGCGGATACGCAGTATTTT. Together with reference TRBV5-1 and TRBJ2-3, the CDR3 gives the full variable domain: KAGVTQTPRYLIKTRGQQVTLSCSPISGHRSVSWYQQTPGQGLQFLFEYFSETQRNKGNFPGRFSGRQFSNSRSEMNVSTLELGDSALYLCASSSRDRGADTQYFGPGTRLTVL.

V is TRBV6-5 and J is TRBJ1-3; possible D gene TRBD1, 6 bases. This CDR3 is 12 amino acids long. Germline V gene sequence: CDR1 MNHEY, CDR2 SVGAGI. Trimming left V 10 bases short and J 8 bases short, with 15 bases between. CDR3 nucleotides: TGTGCCACCTGCTCAGGGGAAGACACCATATATTTT. This gives the protein CATCSGEDTIYF.

J is TRBJ2-7 and V is TRBV28; D is perhaps TRBD2 (6 bases). Deletions cut 3 bases from V and 9 bases from J, with 21 bases between. CDR1 and CDR2 (germline): MDHEN, SYDVKM. This CDR3 region has 15 residues. CDR3: CASSLSGTPPFGQYF. The CDR3 DNA sequence: TGTGCCAGCAGTTTGTCCGGGACTCCCCCTTTTGGGCAGTACTTC.

The rearrangement links TRBV9 to TRBJ1-2; 7 bases match TRBD1. CDR1 is SGDLS and CDR2 is YYNGEE in the germline V gene. J lost 2 bases, V lost 2 bases, and 6 bases had no gene match. CDR3 length: 15 residues. Here the CDR3 DNA reads TGTGCCAGCAGCGTCGCCGGGACAGAGAACTATGGCTACACCTTC. This gives the protein CASSVAGTENYGYTF.

The chain joins TRBV11-2 to TRBJ2-5; D is possibly TRBD2 (7 bases). Germline assignment: CDR1 SGHAT and CDR2 FQNNGV. This CDR3 comprises 15 residues. The ends were cut back, 1 base at V and 7 bases at J, with 16 bases in the middle. CDR3 residues: CASSLVGGADGTQYF. The CDR3, as DNA: TGTGCCAGCAGCTTAGTTGGGGGGGCGGATGGGACCCAGTACTTC.

The chain is built from TRBV9 and TRBJ1-3; no clear D gene. V dropped 4 bases and J dropped 4 bases, with 9 bases sitting between them. CDR1 and CDR2 from the germline V gene are SGDLS and YYNGEE. The CDR3 length is 13 residues. The DNA for the CDR3 is TGTGCCAGCAGCCCCGGAGCGGGAAACACCATATATTTT. Its protein is CASSPGAGNTIYF. The whole variable domain, remainder taken from reference TRBV9 and TRBJ1-3, is DSGVTQTPKHLITATGQRVTLRCSPRSGDLSVYWYQQSLDQGLQFLIQYYNGEERAKGNILERFSAQQFPDLHSELNLSSLELGDSALYFCASSPGAGNTIYFGEGSWLTVV.

This clone was recorded a few times. The chain uses TRBV29-1 and TRBJ1-2; weak D call: TRBD1 (6 bases). The CDR3 sequence is 12 residues long. Trimming left V 7 bases short and J 8 bases short, with 17 bases between. CDR1 is SQVTM and CDR2 is ANQGSEA in the germline V gene. The CDR3 protein is CSAYREPVGYTF. In DNA form, the CDR3 reads TGCAGCGCCTACAGGGAACCTGTAGGCTACACCTTC. Combining the CDR3 with reference TRBV29-1 and TRBJ1-2 gives the whole variable domain SAVISQKPSRDICQRGTSLTIQCQVDSQVTMMFWYRQQPGQSLTLIATANQGSEATYESGFVIDKFPISRPNLTFSTLTVSNMSPEDSSIYLCSAYREPVGYTFGSGTRLTVV.

The CDR3 DNA is TGTGCCAGCAGCCGGAGACTCACGGGACTAGCTAGCCACGAGCAGTACTTC. This codes for CASSRRLTGLASHEQYF. The genes are TRBV3-1 (or the pseudogene TRBV3-2) and TRBJ2-7, with 9 bases aligning to TRBD2. CDR1 is LGHDT, CDR2 YNNKEL, per germline (reference sequence). CDR3 length: 17 amino acids. The V segment lost 4 bases and the J segment 5 bases; nucleotides outside the gene matches: 15.

The rearrangement links TRBV28 to TRBJ1-6, with D perhaps matching TRBD1 (5 bases). The CDR3 loop spans 15 amino acids. CDR1 and CDR2 from the germline V gene are MDHEN and SYDVKM. The V and J ends lost 6 bases and 7 bases respectively, with 16 bases between them. CDR3 in amino acids: CASSLFGDFNSPLHF. For the CDR3, the DNA is TGTGCCAGCAGCCTCTTTGGGGACTTCAATTCACCCCTCCACTTT.

The rearrangement joins TRBV27 to TRBJ1-1, with a weak D call TRBD1 (6 bases). The CDR3 is 13 residues long. Germline assignment: CDR1 MNHEY and CDR2 SMNVEV (reference sequence). The ends were cut back, 7 bases at V and 3 bases at J, with 12 bases in the middle. Written as DNA, the CDR3 is TGTGCCAGCATCCTCGGACAGCACACTGAAGCTTTCTTT. Protein: CASILGQHTEAFF.

The CDR3 loop is CASSRGTGRAFF. The CDR3 DNA is TGTGCCAGCAGTCGCGGGACAGGGAGAGCTTTCTTT. The V and J genes are TRBV6-5 and TRBJ1-1; TRBD1 agrees at 9 bases. V shed 5 bases and J 10 bases; nucleotides not matched to a gene: 5. Germline V gene data show CDR1 as MNHEY and CDR2 as SVGAGI. The CDR3 sequence is 12 residues long.

This chain connects TRBV7-3 to TRBJ2-3; 7 nucleotides align to TRBD1. The CDR3 runs to 14 residues. With 5 bases clipped from V and 2 bases from J, the junction kept 4 bases outside the gene matches. Germline assignment: CDR1 SGHTA and CDR2 FQGTGA. The CDR3 nucleotides read TGTGCCAGCAGCCCAGACAGGGCCACAGATACGCAGTATTTT. It yields the protein CASSPDRATDTQYF.